The 16 T cell receptor beta chains below come from one sample, sequenced in a study of blood T cell repertoires in COVID-19. The data were produced by immunoSEQ multiplex PCR, yet TCRdb's version contains in-frame clones alone and is incomplete. The sample shows just over 60,000 clones, 70% to 85% of them seen only once. Input material: peripheral blood. Source of these receptors: a man between 60 and 70 years old with acute or convalescent COVID-19.

This chain links TRBV2 with TRBJ2-1; 8 bases fit TRBD1. After removal of 5 bases from V and 10 bases from J, the junction contained 7 bases not matched to a gene. The CDR3 has 13 amino acids. In germline, CDR1 is SNHLY, CDR2 FYNNEI. In nucleotides, the CDR3 is TGTGCCAGCAGTCAAAGGGGACAGGCCGAGCAGTTCTTC. This codes for CASSQRGQAEQFF.

V and J are TRBV2 and TRBJ1-2, with D possibly being TRBD1 (5 bases). Deletions cut 7 bases from V and 3 bases from J, with 9 bases between. Germline V gives CDR1 SNHLY, CDR2 FYNNEI. This CDR3 has 12 residues. The CDR3 DNA reads as TGTGCCAGCACTCTAGGGGACTATGGCTACACCTTC. This gives the protein CASTLGDYGYTF.

This clone was detected only once. This sequence joins TRBV28 and TRBJ1-5; TRBD1 matches at 10 bases. Per germline, CDR1 MDHEN and CDR2 SYDVKM. The CDR3 sequence is 15 residues long. J gave up 9 bases and V 6 bases, and 11 bases lay outside the gene matches. Here the CDR3 reads CASRGGQGNLGPQHF. CDR3 nucleotide sequence: TGTGCCAGCAGGGGGGGACAGGGGAATTTAGGGCCCCAGCATTTT.

The chain combines TRBV20-1 with TRBJ2-3; D not resolved. Germline V lookup: CDR1 DFQATT, CDR2 SNEGSKA (reference sequence). CDR3 length: 10 amino acids. The V and J ends lost 7 bases and 10 bases respectively, with 12 bases between them. CDR3 bases: TGCAGTGTTCGGTCCCTATCGCAGTATTTT. It codes for CSVRSLSQYF.

This chain uses TRBV28 with TRBJ2-7, with 10 nucleotides matching TRBD2. Germline V gene lookup returns CDR1 MDHEN and CDR2 SYDVKM. This CDR3 is 16 amino acids long. V was pared by 5 bases and J by 2 bases, with 9 bases of the junction left unmatched. CDR3 nucleotide sequence: TGTGCCAGCAGTCTGATCCTAAGCGGGAGGGCCTACGAGCAGTACTTC. It codes for CASSLILSGRAYEQYF.

The gene calls are TRBV19 and TRBJ1-1, with 8 bases that match TRBD1. Germline V gives CDR1 LNHDA, CDR2 SQIVND (reference sequence). J was trimmed by 1 base and V by 10 bases; bases with no gene match: 2. The CDR3 length is 12 residues. The CDR3 is CATGQGNTEAFF. CDR3 sequence (DNA): TGTGCCACTGGACAGGGGAACACTGAAGCTTTCTTT.

The chain links TRBV5-1 to TRBJ2-1; 12 bases fit TRBD2. After removal of 4 bases from V and 7 bases from J, the junction contained 6 bases not matched to a gene. The CDR3 length is 15 residues. The germline gives CDR1 SGHRS, CDR2 YFSETQ. The CDR3 protein is CASSLLAGGRNEQFF. The CDR3 region has the DNA TGCGCCAGCAGCCTACTAGCGGGAGGCCGTAATGAGCAGTTCTTC.

The gene calls are TRBV5-5 and TRBJ2-7; the match to TRBD1 covers 8 bases. The CDR3 runs to 13 residues. The trim removed 5 bases at V and 5 bases at J, leaving 6 bases unmatched. Germline lookup yields CDR1 SGHKS and CDR2 YYEKEE (reference sequence). This chain's CDR3 is CASSRQGINEQYF. CDR3 DNA: TGTGCCAGCAGTCGACAGGGGATCAACGAGCAGTACTTC.

This clone was detected only once. V and J are TRBV28 and TRBJ1-1, with 7 bases that match TRBD1. Germline CDR1 and CDR2: MDHEN and SYDVKM. V shed 6 bases, J shed 4 bases, and the junction held 5 bases outside the gene matches. The CDR3 is 13 amino acids. DNA of the CDR3: TGTGCCAGCAGCCAGGGGGTGAGCACTGAAGCTTTCTTT. It codes for CASSQGVSTEAFF. The entire variable domain, with the rest obtained from reference TRBV28 and TRBJ1-1, is as follows: DVKVTQSSRYLVKRTGEKVFLECVQDMDHENMFWYRQDPGLGLRLIYFSYDVKMKEKGDIPEGYSVSREKKERFSLILESASTNQTSMYLCASSQGVSTEAFFGQGTRLTVV.

The chain joins TRBV19 to TRBJ1-1; 8 positions agree with TRBD1. CDR3 length equals 13 residues. Germline CDR1 and CDR2: LNHDA and SQIVND (reference sequence). V lost 6 bases, J lost 6 bases, and 6 bases stayed unmatched. Here the CDR3 reads CASSHRGIAEAFF. In DNA form, the CDR3 reads TGTGCCAGTAGCCACAGGGGGATCGCTGAAGCTTTCTTT.

This chain uses TRBV7-8 with TRBJ1-1; 9 positions agree with TRBD1. After removal of 4 bases from V and 11 bases from J, the junction contained 5 bases not matched to a gene. CDR3 length: 12 amino acids. Per the germline V gene, CDR1 is SGHVS and CDR2 is FQNEAQ. CDR3 region: CASSSGTGLAFF. In nucleotides, the CDR3 is TGTGCCAGCAGCTCCGGGACAGGGTTGGCTTTCTTT.

This clone was seen only once. This chain links TRBV30 with TRBJ1-1; 11 bases are shared with TRBD1. This CDR3 is built from 15 residues. Losses at the gene ends were 2 bases for V and 4 bases for J; bases not matched to a gene: 6. Looked up from germline, CDR1 is GTSNPN and CDR2 is SVGIG (reference sequence). CDR3 bases: TGTGCCTGGAGTCCCGGACAGGGGGCGAGCACTGAAGCTTTCTTT. It codes for CAWSPGQGASTEAFF.

J is TRBJ2-1 and V is TRBV7-9; D is possibly TRBD2 (5 bases). Germline CDR1 is SEHNR and CDR2 is FQNEAQ (reference sequence). Trimming left V 5 bases short and J 8 bases short, with 13 bases between. This CDR3 is built from 13 residues. CDR3 protein: CASSAELVYEQFF. The CDR3 DNA reads TGTGCCAGCAGCGCGGAACTAGTTTATGAGCAGTTCTTC.

The chain is built from TRBV5-4 and TRBJ2-1; 13 bases agree with TRBD2. Trimming at V came to 4 bases and at J to 5 bases, leaving 6 bases not matched to a gene. The CDR3 is 16 amino acids. Germline values: CDR1 SGHNT, CDR2 YYREEE (reference sequence). The CDR3 loop reads CASSNQLAGGNNEQFF. As DNA, the CDR3 is TGTGCCAGCAGCAACCAACTAGCGGGAGGGAACAATGAGCAGTTCTTC.

This rearrangement joins TRBV3-1 (or the pseudogene TRBV3-2) to TRBJ2-1; 7 bases fit TRBD1. V shed 6 bases, J shed 7 bases, and the junction held 3 bases outside the gene matches. This CDR3 spans 12 amino acids. Germline values: CDR1 LGHDT, CDR2 YNNKEL (reference sequence). The CDR3 coding sequence is TGTGCCAGCAGTGGCAGGGGGAATGAGCAGTTCTTC. This sequence encodes CASSGRGNEQFF.

The J gene is TRBJ2-3, the V gene TRBV5-1; possible D gene TRBD1, 6 bases. Trimming cost V 4 bases and J 0 bases, with 12 bases left between them. The germline V gene has CDR1 SGHRS and CDR2 YFSETQ. The CDR3 spans 15 residues. The CDR3 DNA is TGCGCCAGCAGCAAACGGACAGTTAGCACAGATACGCAGTATTTT. Its protein product is CASSKRTVSTDTQYF.